These T cell receptor beta chains were read from a single sample in a study of cytotoxic CD8 clonotypes in ibrutinib-treated CLL. Method: immunoSEQ multiplex PCR; TCRdb's copy keeps in-frame clones and lacks some. Found here are around 150,000 clones, over 65% of them singletons; the top ten hold approximately 2%. This material consisted of PBMCs, taken after 12 months of ibrutinib treatment. The receptors shown here come from a human donor with chronic lymphocytic leukemia. The CDR3 runs from the conserved cysteine through the conserved F or W. Fields, in order: J gene, D gene, V gene, clone size, CDR3 DNA, CDR3 protein. The D gene is left open where the match is weak. Not all rows give a size; the values are once, few, many and, for expanded clones, a class.

TRBJ2-2,.,TRBV10-3,.,TGTGCCATCAGTGAAGGGACCGTTCTCGCCGGGGAGCTGTTTTTT,CAISEGTVLAGELFF
TRBJ2-2,.,TRBV7-3,.,TGTGCCAGCAGCTTCAGGACCGGGGAGCTGTTTTTT,CASSFRTGELFF
TRBJ1-5,.,TRBV7-2,.,TGTGCCAGCAGCTTAGCTTTGTCTCAGCCCCAGCATTTT,CASSLALSQPQHF
TRBJ1-5,.,TRBV28,.,TGTGCCAGCCTTGCGCAGGCACCCAATCAGCCCCAGCATTTT,CASLAQAPNQPQHF
TRBJ2-5,.,TRBV7-3,.,TGTGCCAGCAGCTTCTCGGGCGGGGTGGAGACCCAGTACTTC,CASSFSGGVETQYF
TRBJ2-3,TRBD2,TRBV28,.,TGTGCCAGCGGGGAGGCTAGCGGGAGTAAAGATACGCAGTATTTT,CASGEASGSKDTQYF
TRBJ2-1,.,TRBV7-3,.,TGTGCCAGCAGCCTGAACCAGGGCTATGAGCAGTTCTTC,CASSLNQGYEQFF
TRBJ2-5,.,TRBV5-4,once,TGTGCCAGCAGCCCGGCTGGCACACTGGGGGAGACCCAGTACTTC,CASSPAGTLGETQYF
TRBJ2-3,TRBD1,TRBV6-6,.,TGTGCCAGCAGTCCCGGGACAGGCAGCACAGATACGCAGTATTTT,CASSPGTGSTDTQYF
TRBJ2-1,.,TRBV7-2,.,TGTGCCAGCAGCCTCCCGGGCGTCGCGGAGCAGTTCTTC,CASSLPGVAEQFF
TRBJ1-6,TRBD1,TRBV25-1,once,TGTGCCAGCGGGGACAGCTCCTATAATTCACCCCTCCACTTT,CASGDSSYNSPLHF
TRBJ1-2,.,TRBV6-5,few,TGTGCCAGCAGCCCAGGACCCTCGGGTGGCTACACCTTC,CASSPGPSGGYTF
TRBJ1-5,.,TRBV19,few,TGTGCCAGTGGGGGTAGCCTCAATCAGCCCCAGCATTTT,CASGGSLNQPQHF
TRBJ2-7,TRBD1,TRBV7-2,.,TGTGCCAGCAGCCTGGACAGGGGGCTCTACGAGCAGTACTTC,CASSLDRGLYEQYF
TRBJ2-7,.,TRBV4-1,once,TGCGCCAGCAGCCAATGGGACCTCGCGGGTTCGTACGAGCAGTACTTC,CASSQWDLAGSYEQYF
TRBJ1-2,TRBD1,TRBV6-1,few,TGTGCCAGCAGTGAAAGGGGCCCCAACAGGGGGCGCAACTATGGCTACACCTTC,CASSERGPNRGRNYGYTF
TRBJ2-7,TRBD2,TRBV5-1,.,TGCGCCAGCAGCTTGGTTAGCGGGCCGACCTACGAGCAGTACTTC,CASSLVSGPTYEQYF
TRBJ2-7,TRBD2,TRBV7-9,.,TGTGCCAGCAGCTTAACCAGCGGGGGTTCCTACGAGCAGTACTTC,CASSLTSGGSYEQYF
TRBJ1-1,.,TRBV11-2,.,TGTGCCAGCACCCATGGGAACCAACGGCCTAACACTGAAGCTTTCTTT,CASTHGNQRPNTEAFF
TRBJ2-2,.,TRBV18,.,TGTGCCACCAGCAAGGAACGGGCAGAGAACACCGGGGAGCTGTTTTTT,CATSKERAENTGELFF
TRBJ1-4,TRBD1,TRBV6-6,.,TGTGCCAGCAGAGGGACAGGAGATGAAAAACTGTTTTTT,CASRGTGDEKLFF
TRBJ2-5,TRBD1,TRBV2,.,TGTGCCAGCAGGATCCCCGGGACAGGGCTCCAAGAGACCCAGTACTTC,CASRIPGTGLQETQYF
TRBJ2-7,TRBD2,TRBV4-3,.,TGCGCCAGCAGCCAAGGGACTAGGAGGGCCTACGAGCAGTACTTC,CASSQGTRRAYEQYF
TRBJ1-2,.,TRBV5-8,many,TGTGCCAGCAGCTTGGGAGGGTCCGTTGGCTACACCTTC,CASSLGGSVGYTF
TRBJ1-2,.,TRBV7-7,.,TGTGCCAGCAGCTTAGCCGGGGGTAAAAAAGACGAGACAGCGAGCTACACCTTC,CASSLAGGKKDETASYTF
TRBJ1-4,.,TRBV10-3,.,TGTGCCATCAATCCTCAGAGGAATGAAAAACTGTTTTTT,CAINPQRNEKLFF
TRBJ1-1,.,TRBV28,few,TGTGCCAGCAGCCCCCGGTGGGCCTCTGAGGGCACTGAAGCTTTCTTT,CASSPRWASEGTEAFF
TRBJ2-5,.,TRBV6-5,.,TGTGCCAGCTCAGCGGGCCAAGAGACCCAGTACTTC,CASSAGQETQYF
TRBJ2-7,TRBD2,TRBV6-7,.,TGTGCCAGCAGTTATCGGCCTAGCGGGAGCTACGAGCAGTACTTC,CASSYRPSGSYEQYF
TRBJ1-2,.,TRBV4-3,.,TGCGCCAGCAGCCAAGTTGGGGGGAACTATGGCTACACCTTC,CASSQVGGNYGYTF
TRBJ1-1,.,TRBV7-6,few,TGTGCCAGCAGCTTAGATTTGAACACTGAAGCTTTCTTT,CASSLDLNTEAFF
TRBJ1-1,.,TRBV4-3,.,TGCGCCAGCAGCCAAGGTAGAGGGAACACTGAAGCTTTCTTT,CASSQGRGNTEAFF
TRBJ2-3,.,TRBV9,.,TGTGCCAGCAGCAACAAGTTGGATACGCAGTATTTT,CASSNKLDTQYF